This T cell receptor (beta chain) was observed in a study of spatial heterogeneity in lung cancer. TCR cDNA molecules each carried a unique molecular identifier. TCRdb fed the 5' RACE reads into MiXCR, producing one record per CDR3 protein. The repertoire holds about 2,000 distinct CDR3 sequences, around 17% seen once, with roughly 43% in the top ten. Losses at the gene ends were 4 bases for V and 2 bases for J; bases not matched to a gene: 6. The CDR3 runs 14 residues. The germline CDR1 and CDR2 sequences are SQVTM and ANQGSEA. Regarding time point: sample taken at primary tumor resection. Unsorted whole RNA of tumor, nontumor lung or frozen PBMC was sequenced. Donors were about 70 untreated early-stage non-small cell lung cancer patients.

The chain combines TRBV29-1 with TRBJ2-7; 9 nucleotides match TRBD1. The sequencing here drew on PBMCs, taken at surgery. The TCR was taken from a male donor with early-stage non-small cell lung cancer. The CDR3 DNA follows: TGCAGCGTTGTACAGGGGGCCCTTACCTACGAGCAGTACTTC. Amino acids: CSVVQGALTYEQYF.